The 17 T cell receptor beta chains presented below share a single source sample, sequenced in a study of blood T cell repertoires in COVID-19. TCRdb's copy holds only in-frame clones and misses some; the assay was immunoSEQ multiplex PCR. The data show about 200,000 clones, with over 80% seen just once and 1.2% held by the top ten. The sequencing input was PBMCs or T cells enriched from blood (not recorded which). The receptors were sampled from a man aged 30-40 years who had recovered from COVID-19.

V usage is TRBV18 and J usage is TRBJ1-2, with a weak D call TRBD1 (5 bases). Trimming left V 2 bases short and J 2 bases short, with 21 bases between. CDR3 length: 18 residues. Germline CDR1 is KGHSH and CDR2 is LQKENI. The DNA of the CDR3 is TGTGCCAGCTCACCATCTCGAGGCGTCGTCGGGGGGAACTATGGCTACACCTTC. It is translated as CASSPSRGVVGGNYGYTF.

The rearrangement joins TRBV5-4 to TRBJ1-2; D ambiguous. This CDR3 spans 15 amino acids. CDR1 is SGHNT and CDR2 is YYREEE in the germline V gene (reference sequence). Trimming cost V 0 bases and J 5 bases, with 14 bases left between them. CDR3 nucleotides: TGTGCCAGCAGCTTGGTTCCAGGAGGCCGATATGGCTACACCTTC. This gives the protein CASSLVPGGRYGYTF. The variable domain in full, with the rest retrieved from reference TRBV5-4 and TRBJ1-2, is ETGVTQSPTHLIKTRGQQVTLRCSSQSGHNTVSWYQQALGQGPQFIFQYYREEENGRGNFPPRFSGLQFPNYSSELNVNALELDDSALYLCASSLVPGGRYGYTFGSGTRLTVV.

This chain joins TRBV7-9 and TRBJ2-1; D possibly corresponds to TRBD2 (6 bases). Trimming cost V 4 bases and J 7 bases, with 11 bases left between them. The CDR3 consists of 13 residues. In germline, CDR1 is SEHNR, CDR2 FQNEAQ (reference sequence). The CDR3 nucleotides are TGTGCCAGCAGCTCCACACGGGGGAATGAGCAGTTCTTC. It codes for CASSSTRGNEQFF.

Only one count was recorded for this clone. The V gene is TRBV30, the J gene TRBJ2-5; a possible D gene is TRBD2 (6 bases). With 4 bases removed from V and 0 bases from J, the gap between germline ends came to 15 bases. CDR3 length: 15 residues. Germline lookup yields CDR1 GTSNPN and CDR2 SVGIG (reference sequence). The CDR3 region has the DNA TGTGCCTGGATTCTGCAGGGACTGTACCAAGAGACCCAGTACTTC. This sequence encodes CAWILQGLYQETQYF. The entire variable domain, with the rest obtained from reference TRBV30 and TRBJ2-5, is as follows: SQTIHQWPATLVQPVGSPLSLECTVEGTSNPNLYWYRQAAGRGLQLLFYSVGIGQISSEVPQNLSASRPQDRQFILSSKKLLLSDSGFYLCAWILQGLYQETQYFGPGTRLLVL.

This chain joins TRBV6-6 and TRBJ2-7; TRBD1 aligns across 9 bases. The V gene's germline CDR1 is MNHNY and CDR2 SVGAGI (reference sequence). This CDR3 contains 16 residues. Unmatched junction bases numbered 8, after V lost 2 bases and J lost 3 bases. The CDR3 protein is CASSYTHRDRDYEQYF. CDR3 in DNA: TGTGCCAGCAGTTACACCCACCGGGACAGGGACTACGAGCAGTACTTC.

In this sample, this clone turned up once. This chain links TRBV9 with TRBJ1-1, with D perhaps TRBD1 (5 bases). The CDR3 runs 13 residues. Trimming removed 4 bases at V and 11 bases at J, with 18 bases between. Germline assignment: CDR1 SGDLS and CDR2 YYNGEE. The CDR3 sequence: CASSPLMGQKAFF. The CDR3 nucleotides read TGTGCCAGCAGCCCATTAATGGGGCAGAAGGCTTTCTTT.

The chain is built from TRBV3-1 (or the pseudogene TRBV3-2) and TRBJ2-7; 10 nucleotides match TRBD2. CDR1 LGHDT and CDR2 YNNKEL come from the germline V gene (reference sequence). The V segment lost 4 bases and the J segment 0 bases; nucleotides outside the gene matches: 9. The CDR3 contains 17 residues. DNA of the CDR3: TGTGCCAGCAGCCCCTTAGCGGGGGGTCAACCCTCCTACGAGCAGTACTTC. Its protein product is CASSPLAGGQPSYEQYF.

This chain connects TRBV28 to TRBJ2-7; D is perhaps TRBD2 (5 bases). V was cut by 1 base and J by 1 base, with 14 bases left in between. The CDR3 length is 16 residues. Germline CDR1 MDHEN, CDR2 SYDVKM. CDR3 in amino acids: CASSLYGIRGSYEQYF. CDR3 in DNA: TGTGCCAGCAGTTTATACGGGATAAGAGGTTCCTACGAGCAGTACTTC.

This chain connects TRBV10-1 to TRBJ1-1, with 7 bases aligning to TRBD1. Looked up from germline, CDR1 is WNHNN and CDR2 is SYGVQD (reference sequence). The CDR3 has 16 amino acids. V gave up 2 bases and J gave up 1 base; unmatched junction bases: 7. For the CDR3, the DNA is TGCGCCAGCAGTGAGATAAGCGACAGGGCGAACACTGAAGCTTTCTTT. Its protein is CASSEISDRANTEAFF.

This rearrangement joins TRBV6-5 to TRBJ1-1, with D possibly TRBD1 on 6 matching bases. Germline CDR1 MNHEY, CDR2 SVGAGI. The CDR3 sequence is 13 residues long. V was clipped by 6 bases and J by 7 bases, with 15 bases between them. The CDR3 loop is CASSTGTWGEAFF. The CDR3 nucleotides read TGTGCCAGCAGCACAGGGACATGGGGTGAAGCTTTCTTT.

A word on this clone: At the DNA level, this CDR3 is encoded by other sequences in the same sample as well. The rearrangement links TRBV18 to TRBJ2-7; no clear D gene. Germline values: CDR1 KGHSH, CDR2 LQKENI. V shed 2 bases and J shed 1 base, with 3 bases lying between them. The CDR3 sequence is 12 residues long. The CDR3 nucleotides read TGTGCCAGCTCACCATCATCCTACGAGCAGTACTTC. Residues: CASSPSSYEQYF.

V is TRBV6-2 or TRBV6-3 and J is TRBJ2-3, with D perhaps matching TRBD2 (6 bases). The V and J ends lost 0 bases and 2 bases respectively, with 9 bases between them. The CDR3 is 15 residues long. The germline V gene has CDR1 MNHEY and CDR2 SVGEGT. CDR3 amino acids: CASSYSGLPTDTQYF. The CDR3 bases are TGTGCCAGCAGTTACTCGGGACTTCCCACAGATACGCAGTATTTT.

In its sample, this clone was seen once. The genes are TRBV5-5 and TRBJ1-5, with 7 bases fitting TRBD1. Germline CDR1 SGHKS, CDR2 YYEKEE (reference sequence). The J segment lost 3 bases and the V segment lost 4 bases, leaving 4 bases of the junction unmatched. The CDR3 is 14 residues long. CDR3: CASSLGQSNQPQHF. The CDR3 coding sequence is TGTGCCAGCAGCCTGGGACAGTCCAATCAGCCCCAGCATTTT.

The chain recombines TRBV18 with TRBJ1-1, with D possibly matching TRBD1 (5 bases). CDR1 and CDR2 (germline): KGHSH, LQKENI. CDR3 length: 15 amino acids. With 1 base removed from V and 7 bases from J, the gap between germline ends came to 16 bases. Here the CDR3 DNA reads TGTGCCAGCTCACCACAGGACCGAAGAACAGGTGAAGCTTTCTTT. It specifies CASSPQDRRTGEAFF.

V and J are TRBV16 and TRBJ2-7; D perhaps matches TRBD2 (8 bases). Trimming shortened V by 4 bases and J by 11 bases, and 21 bases separated the two germline ends. CDR1 and CDR2 (germline): KGHSY, FQNENV. The CDR3 is 14 residues long. CDR3 protein: CASSPLGTAGAEYF. DNA of the CDR3: TGTGCCAGCAGCCCCCTCGGGACAGCGGGAGCTGAGTACTTC.

This chain uses TRBV5-1 with TRBJ1-5, with a weak D call TRBD1 (6 bases). This CDR3 contains 15 residues. Germline lookup yields CDR1 SGHRS and CDR2 YFSETQ. Trimming removed 4 bases from V and 6 bases from J, with 17 bases in between. CDR3 in DNA: TGCGCCAGCAGCCCGGGACACGGCGGCGCTCAGCCCCAGCATTTT. Translated: CASSPGHGGAQPQHF.

The rearrangement uses TRBV11-2 and TRBJ1-1; TRBD1 aligns across 9 bases. The CDR3 consists of 15 residues. Germline values: CDR1 SGHAT, CDR2 FQNNGV. V lost 3 bases to trimming and J lost 2 bases; unmatched junction nucleotides: 4. The CDR3 nucleotides are TGTGCCAGCAGCTTCACAGGGGGCCTCAACACTGAAGCTTTCTTT. Amino acid sequence: CASSFTGGLNTEAFF.